Detailed here is one TCR beta chain. These data belong to a study of control samples from healthy donors and cancer patients. Here immunoSEQ multiplex PCR was the method, and the copy in TCRdb shows in-frame clones only, minus some. The sample lists approximately 52,000 clones, 90% to 97% seen once, with 0.9% to 1.2% in the top ten. The V end was cut by 3 bases, the J end by 2 bases, with 7 bases between. This CDR3 region has 13 residues. The germline gives CDR1 SGHNT, CDR2 YENEEA. Material: blood. This receptor was obtained from a woman in her late teens or twenties in good health. The gene calls are TRBV11-3 and TRBJ2-5, with D unclear. The CDR3 protein is CASSFEQQETQYF. CDR3 nucleotide sequence: TGTGCCAGCAGCTTTGAACAGCAAGAGACCCAGTACTTC.